Listed here are 6 T cell receptor beta chains from one sample, sequenced in a study of cytomegalovirus exposure and HLA in healthy donors. The PCR made use of 60 Vbeta and 13 Jbeta primers. Repertoires were generated with immunoSEQ multiplex PCR, while TCRdb's copy carries only in-frame clones and drops some. The sample includes about 94,000 clones, over 65% seen only once; the top ten take 10%. Sequencing used PBMCs. The receptors were gathered from a human donor in good health.

The genes are TRBV9 and TRBJ1-1; tentatively, D is TRBD1 (5 bases). V was clipped by 5 bases and J by 6 bases, with 14 bases between them. This CDR3 contains 13 residues. Germline values: CDR1 SGDLS, CDR2 YYNGEE. The CDR3 region is CASSIRERAEAFF. CDR3 nucleotide sequence: TGTGCCAGCAGTATCAGGGAGCGGGCTGAAGCTTTCTTT.

This clone was found once. This sequence joins TRBV19 and TRBJ2-6; TRBD2 might be the D (5 bases). V was cut by 5 bases and J by 3 bases, with 20 bases left in between. The CDR3 consists of 18 residues. The V gene's germline CDR1 is LNHDA and CDR2 SQIVND (reference sequence). CDR3 coding DNA: TGTGCCAGTAGTCACACTCCCGATCTTCGGGGTGGGGCCAACGTCCTGACTTTC. This codes for CASSHTPDLRGGANVLTF.

The chain uses TRBV18 and TRBJ1-1; tentatively, D is TRBD1 (6 bases). The length of the CDR3 is 16 residues. V was cut by 2 bases and J by 0 bases, with 13 bases left in between. CDR1 is KGHSH, CDR2 LQKENI, per germline. The CDR3, as DNA: TGTGCCAGCTCACCAAGGGGACAAGTAATGAACACTGAAGCTTTCTTT. It is translated as CASSPRGQVMNTEAFF.

This chain uses TRBV25-1 with TRBJ2-1; perhaps TRBD1 as D (6 bases). The V end was cut by 6 bases, the J end by 0 bases, with 12 bases between. The CDR3 length is 15 residues. Germline CDR1 and CDR2: MGHDK and SYGVNS. The CDR3 spells CASSETGPSYNEQFF. The CDR3 DNA follows: TGTGCCAGCAGCGAAACAGGGCCCTCCTACAATGAGCAGTTCTTC.

The rearrangement joins TRBV5-1 to TRBJ2-2; D perhaps matches TRBD2 (6 bases). The germline V gene encodes CDR1 SGHRS and CDR2 YFSETQ. The CDR3 totals 16 residues. V was trimmed by 2 bases and J by 0 bases, leaving 11 bases between them. The CDR3 nucleotides read TGCGCCAGCAGCTTAACGGGGAGGTCGAACACCGGGGAGCTGTTTTTT. It encodes CASSLTGRSNTGELFF.

The rearrangement joins TRBV15 to TRBJ2-5; the match to TRBD1 covers 10 bases. In germline, CDR1 is LNHNV, CDR2 YYDKDF (reference sequence). V shed 2 bases, J shed 7 bases, and the junction held 4 bases outside the gene matches. This CDR3 contains 14 residues. For the CDR3, the DNA is TGTGCCACCAGCAGAAGGACAGGGGGAGGGACCCAGTACTTC. Translating gives CATSRRTGGGTQYF.